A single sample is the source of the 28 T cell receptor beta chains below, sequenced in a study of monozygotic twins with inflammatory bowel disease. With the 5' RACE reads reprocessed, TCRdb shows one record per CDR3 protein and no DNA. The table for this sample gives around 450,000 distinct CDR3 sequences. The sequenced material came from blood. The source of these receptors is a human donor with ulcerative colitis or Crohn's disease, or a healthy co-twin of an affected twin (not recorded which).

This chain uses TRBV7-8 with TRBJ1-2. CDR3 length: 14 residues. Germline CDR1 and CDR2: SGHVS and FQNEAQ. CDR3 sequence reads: CASSLASGNYGYTF.

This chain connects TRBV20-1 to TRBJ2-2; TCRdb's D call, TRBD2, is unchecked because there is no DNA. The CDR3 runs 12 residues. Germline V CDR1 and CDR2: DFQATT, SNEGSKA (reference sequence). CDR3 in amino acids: CSARGGLGELFF.

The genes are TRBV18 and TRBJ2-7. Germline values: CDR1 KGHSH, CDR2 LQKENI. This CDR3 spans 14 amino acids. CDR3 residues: CASSPPGLNDEQYF.

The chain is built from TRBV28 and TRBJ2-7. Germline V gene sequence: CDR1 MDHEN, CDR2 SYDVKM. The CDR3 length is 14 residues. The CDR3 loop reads CASSLLKNSYEQYF. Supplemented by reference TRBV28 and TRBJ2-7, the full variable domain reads DVKVTQSSRYLVKRTGEKVFLECVQDMDHENMFWYRQDPGLGLRLIYFSYDVKMKEKGDIPEGYSVSREKKERFSLILESASTNQTSMYLCASSLLKNSYEQYFGPGTRLTVT.

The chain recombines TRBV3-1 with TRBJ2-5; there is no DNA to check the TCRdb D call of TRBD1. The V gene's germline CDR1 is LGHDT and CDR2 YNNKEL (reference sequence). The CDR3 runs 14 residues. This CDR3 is CASSQLQGGETQYF.

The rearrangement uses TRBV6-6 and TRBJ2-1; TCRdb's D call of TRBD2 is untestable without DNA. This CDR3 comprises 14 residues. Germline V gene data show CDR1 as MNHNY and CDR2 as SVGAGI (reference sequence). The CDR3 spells CASSYPLAGGEQFF.

This chain's CDR3 is CASSTIKGPTSTDTQYF. The chain joins TRBV19 to TRBJ2-3; the D call from TCRdb, TRBD1, cannot be confirmed without DNA. The CDR3 covers 17 residues. Germline CDR1 and CDR2: LNHDA and SQIVND (reference sequence). Full variable domain (missing parts from reference TRBV19 and TRBJ2-3): DGGITQSPKYLFRKEGQNVTLSCEQNLNHDAMYWYRQDPGQGLRLIYYSQIVNDFQKGDIAEGYSVSREKKESFPLTVTSAQKNPTAFYLCASSTIKGPTSTDTQYFGPGTRLTVL.

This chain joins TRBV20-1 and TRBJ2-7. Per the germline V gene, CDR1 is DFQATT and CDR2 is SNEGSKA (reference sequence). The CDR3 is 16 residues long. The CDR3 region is CSARDWSRPEAYEQYF.

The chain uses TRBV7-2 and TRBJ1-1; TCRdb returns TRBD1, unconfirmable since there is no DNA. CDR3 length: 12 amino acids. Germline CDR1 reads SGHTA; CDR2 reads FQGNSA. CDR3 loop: CASSFGRGLAFF.

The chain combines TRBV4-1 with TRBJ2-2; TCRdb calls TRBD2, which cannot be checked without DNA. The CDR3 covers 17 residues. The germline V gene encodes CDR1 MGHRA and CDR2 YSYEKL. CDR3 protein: CASSQEKLAGNTGELFF.

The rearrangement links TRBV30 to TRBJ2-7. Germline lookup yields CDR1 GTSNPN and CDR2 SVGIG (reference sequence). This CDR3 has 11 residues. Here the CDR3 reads CAWSVTDEQYF.

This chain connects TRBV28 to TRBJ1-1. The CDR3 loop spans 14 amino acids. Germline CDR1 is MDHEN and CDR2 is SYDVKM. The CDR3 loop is CASSLIGWATEAFF.

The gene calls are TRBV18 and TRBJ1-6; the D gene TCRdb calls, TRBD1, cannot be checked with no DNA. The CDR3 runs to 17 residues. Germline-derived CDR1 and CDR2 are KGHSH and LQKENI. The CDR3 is CASSSGGTGSYNSPLHF.

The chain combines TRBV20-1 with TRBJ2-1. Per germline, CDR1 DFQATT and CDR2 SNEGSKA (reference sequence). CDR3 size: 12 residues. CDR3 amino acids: CSASPSRSEQFF.

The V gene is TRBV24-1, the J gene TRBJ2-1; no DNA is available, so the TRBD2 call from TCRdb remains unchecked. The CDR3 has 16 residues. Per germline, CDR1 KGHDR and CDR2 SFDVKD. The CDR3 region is CATSDLGTSLYNEQFF.

CDR3 sequence reads: CASSQDLSEWNTEAFF. This rearrangement joins TRBV4-1 to TRBJ1-1. Germline V gene data show CDR1 as MGHRA and CDR2 as YSYEKL. There are 16 residues in the CDR3.

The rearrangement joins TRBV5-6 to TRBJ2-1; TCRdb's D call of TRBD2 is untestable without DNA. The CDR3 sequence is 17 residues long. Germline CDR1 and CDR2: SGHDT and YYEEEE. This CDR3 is CASSFWLAGGKYNEQFF.

CDR3: CASSLEQGWAGELFF. The J gene is TRBJ2-2, the V gene TRBV7-6; TCRdb names TRBD1, which stays unverified in the absence of DNA. The CDR3 is 15 amino acids. Per germline, CDR1 SGHVS and CDR2 FNYEAQ. Using reference TRBV7-6 and TRBJ2-2 for the parts outside the CDR3, the full variable domain is GAGVSQSPRYKVTKRGQDVALRCDPISGHVSLYWYRQALGQGPEFLTYFNYEAQQDKSGLPNDRFSAERPEGSISTLTIQRTEQRDSAMYRCASSLEQGWAGELFFGEGSRLTVL.

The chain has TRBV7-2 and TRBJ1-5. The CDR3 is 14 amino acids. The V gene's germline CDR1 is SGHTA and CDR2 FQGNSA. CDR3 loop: CASSLGVPHQPQHF.

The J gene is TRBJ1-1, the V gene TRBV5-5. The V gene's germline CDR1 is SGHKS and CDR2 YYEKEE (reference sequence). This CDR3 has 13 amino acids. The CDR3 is CASSLGQSAEAFF.

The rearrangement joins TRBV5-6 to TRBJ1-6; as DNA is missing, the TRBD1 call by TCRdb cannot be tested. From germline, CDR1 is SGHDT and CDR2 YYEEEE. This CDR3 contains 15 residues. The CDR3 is CASSLNEGNGSPLHF.

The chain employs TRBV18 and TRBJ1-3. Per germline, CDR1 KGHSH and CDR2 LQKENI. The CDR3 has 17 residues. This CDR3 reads CASSPDLAAQAGNTIYF.

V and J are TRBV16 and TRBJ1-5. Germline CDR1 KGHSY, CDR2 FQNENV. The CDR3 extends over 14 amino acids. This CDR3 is CASSPLGGRQPQHF.

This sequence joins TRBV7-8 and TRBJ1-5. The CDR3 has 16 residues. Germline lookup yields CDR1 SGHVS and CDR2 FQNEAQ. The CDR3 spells CASSPILRAGNQPQHF.

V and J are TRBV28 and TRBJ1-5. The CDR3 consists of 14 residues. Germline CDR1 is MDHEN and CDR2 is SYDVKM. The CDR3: CASSLFGGNQPQHF. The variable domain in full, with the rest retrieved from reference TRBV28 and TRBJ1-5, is DVKVTQSSRYLVKRTGEKVFLECVQDMDHENMFWYRQDPGLGLRLIYFSYDVKMKEKGDIPEGYSVSREKKERFSLILESASTNQTSMYLCASSLFGGNQPQHFGDGTRLSIL.

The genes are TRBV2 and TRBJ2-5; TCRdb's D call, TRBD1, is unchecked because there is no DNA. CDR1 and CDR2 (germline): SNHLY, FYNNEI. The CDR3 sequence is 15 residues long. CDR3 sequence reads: CASSKRTGGGETQYF.

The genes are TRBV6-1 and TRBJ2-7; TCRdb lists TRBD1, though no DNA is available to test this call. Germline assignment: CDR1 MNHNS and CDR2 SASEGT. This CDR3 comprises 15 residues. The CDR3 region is CASRENRGIIYEQYF.

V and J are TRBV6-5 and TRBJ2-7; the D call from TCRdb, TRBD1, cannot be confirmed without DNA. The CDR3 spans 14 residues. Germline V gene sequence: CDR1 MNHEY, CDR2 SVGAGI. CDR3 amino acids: CASSYGRELYEQYF.